This passage covers 7 T cell receptor beta chains from one sample sequenced in a study of T cell repertoires in cytomegalovirus infection. MiXCR was run by TCRdb on the reads, yielding one entry per CDR3 protein. The sample holds over 150,000 distinct CDR3 sequences, under 25% seen once. The material sequenced was PBMCs. These receptors came from a human donor in good health (CMV status not recorded). Some clones in this sample may be carry-over from other donors' samples.

Points on this clonotype: One base away lies a much larger clone, so this may be a sequencing read error. The chain employs TRBV7-2 and TRBJ2-7, with TRBD2 matching 10 bases. From germline, CDR1 is SGHTA and CDR2 FQGNSA. The CDR3 has 15 amino acids. The CDR3 DNA reads as TGTGCCAGCAGCCAGGGACTAGCGTACCGCTACGGGCAGTACTTC. Translated: CASSQGLAYRYGQYF.

The V and J genes are TRBV7-6 and TRBJ1-2, with D perhaps TRBD1 (6 bases). CDR1 SGHVS and CDR2 FNYEAQ come from the germline V gene. The CDR3 runs 12 residues. V lost 1 base, J lost 8 bases, and 8 bases lay in between. CDR3 region: CASSLDDRGYTF. CDR3 coding DNA: TGTGCCAGCAGCTTAGACGACAGGGGCTACACCTTC.

This clonotype was counted at least ten times. The V gene is TRBV28, the J gene TRBJ1-5; a weak D match, TRBD1 (5 bases). CDR1 and CDR2 (germline): MDHEN, SYDVKM. The V gene lost 2 bases and the J gene lost 3 bases, with 11 bases spanning the gap. The CDR3 has 15 amino acids. CDR3 residues: CASSLAGEYNQPQHF. CDR3 bases: TGTGCCAGCAGTTTAGCGGGGGAATACAATCAGCCCCAGCATTTT.

This clonotype was seen many times. V gene TRBV7-2 combines with J gene TRBJ1-1; D not certain. There are 12 residues in the CDR3. The V and J ends lost 5 bases and 11 bases respectively, with 15 bases between them. Germline CDR1 is SGHTA and CDR2 is FQGNSA. CDR3 bases: TGTGCCAGCAGCCTGACTTGGGGAGTTGCTTTCTTT. Its protein product is CASSLTWGVAFF.

This clonotype appeared a few times. The rearrangement links TRBV7-8 to TRBJ2-2; 11 bases line up with TRBD2. There are 19 residues in the CDR3. Per germline, CDR1 SGHVS and CDR2 FQNEAQ. Germline trimming cut 5 bases from V and 3 bases from J; bases unmatched to any gene: 14. Written as DNA, the CDR3 is TGTGCCAGCAGCCCCCCGAGGTGGCTAGCGGGAGGCGACACCGGGGAGCTGTTTTTT. Its translation is CASSPPRWLAGGDTGELFF.

Remarks on this clonotype: A junction boundary mismatches the germline segment, possibly from a read error. J is TRBJ1-1 and V is TRBV19; perhaps TRBD1 as D (6 bases). There are 17 residues in the CDR3. In germline, CDR1 is LNHDA, CDR2 SQIVND (reference sequence). CDR3 bases: TGTGCCAGTAGTATAGATGGGGACATTATATTGAACACTGAAGCTTCCTTT. Translating it yields CASSIDGDIILNTEASF.

The chain links TRBV6-5 to TRBJ2-1; D tentatively fits TRBD1 or TRBD2 (6 bases each). Germline-derived CDR1 and CDR2 are MNHEY and SVGAGI. The CDR3 length is 16 residues. Trimming stripped 4 bases from V and 5 bases from J, with 18 bases between. CDR3 nucleotides: TGTGCCAGCAGTTCTCGAGGGGGGACTCCCAACAATGAGCAGTTCTTC. Residues: CASSSRGGTPNNEQFF.